This entry lists 29 T cell receptor beta chains sequenced from one sample in a study of blood T cell repertoires in COVID-19 (TCRdb year 2020). Libraries were constructed by the immunoSEQ multiplex PCR assay. Drawn from immuneACCESS, this table holds only the in-frame rearrangements with V and J called that TCRdb kept. Clones are partly lost; checked studies trace under half to an unresolved V gene and leave the rest unexplained. Across this sample there are under 300,000 clones, with approximately 91% seen only once. The ten largest clones take up about 1% of the sample. The sequenced sample consisted of PBMCs or T cells enriched from blood (not recorded which). All receptors derive from a woman aged 30 to 39 who had recovered from COVID-19.

The chain joins TRBV19 to TRBJ1-5, with D possibly being TRBD1 (5 bases). CDR3 size: 19 residues. Germline V gene lookup returns CDR1 LNHDA and CDR2 SQIVND (reference sequence). V shed 6 bases and J shed 5 bases, with 29 bases lying between them. In DNA, the CDR3 is TGTGCCAGTAGCTCCCCTGCGGGGCAGGCCGTGTATCAGGATCAGCCCCAGCATTTT. Translated: CASSSPAGQAVYQDQPQHF.

The rearrangement joins TRBV6-5 to TRBJ2-2; unclear D gene. V dropped 2 bases and J dropped 0 bases, with 7 bases sitting between them. Per germline, CDR1 MNHEY and CDR2 SVGAGI. CDR3 length: 15 amino acids. The CDR3: CASSYRVANTGELFF. DNA of the CDR3: TGTGCCAGCAGTTACCGCGTAGCGAACACCGGGGAGCTGTTTTTT.

This chain links TRBV28 with TRBJ2-1, with TRBD2 matching over 10 bases. The CDR3 runs 20 residues. Germline CDR1 MDHEN, CDR2 SYDVKM. V shed 1 base and J 0 bases; nucleotides not matched to a gene: 12. The CDR3 DNA is TGTGCCAGCAGTTTATCCCATTTAGCGGGAGGTAAAGGCTCCTACAATGAGCAGTTCTTC. It is translated as CASSLSHLAGGKGSYNEQFF.

V usage is TRBV30 and J usage is TRBJ1-5; unclear D gene. Trimming stripped 1 base from V and 7 bases from J, with 11 bases between. The CDR3 spans 13 residues. Germline V gene lookup returns CDR1 GTSNPN and CDR2 SVGIG (reference sequence). The CDR3 spells CAWSDGNEQPQHF. Written as DNA, the CDR3 is TGTGCCTGGAGTGACGGGAATGAGCAGCCCCAGCATTTT. The whole variable domain, filled in from reference TRBV30 and TRBJ1-5, reads SQTIHQWPATLVQPVGSPLSLECTVEGTSNPNLYWYRQAAGRGLQLLFYSVGIGQISSEVPQNLSASRPQDRQFILSSKKLLLSDSGFYLCAWSDGNEQPQHFGDGTRLSIL.

V usage is TRBV9 and J usage is TRBJ2-3; 11 positions agree with TRBD2. The CDR3 has 17 residues. Trimming at V came to 4 bases and at J to 5 bases, leaving 12 bases not matched to a gene. The germline CDR1 and CDR2 sequences are SGDLS and YYNGEE. CDR3 residues: CASSLGTSGTSGDTQYF. CDR3 DNA: TGTGCCAGCAGCCTCGGGACTAGCGGCACCTCGGGAGATACGCAGTATTTT.

The rearrangement links TRBV4-1 to TRBJ2-2; weak D call: TRBD1 (5 bases). Germline V CDR1 and CDR2: MGHRA, YSYEKL. This CDR3 is 16 amino acids long. Trimming left V 0 bases short and J 0 bases short, with 8 bases between. Here the CDR3 reads CASSQEQGANTGELFF. The CDR3 DNA reads as TGCGCCAGCAGCCAAGAACAAGGGGCGAACACCGGGGAGCTGTTTTTT.

This clone was picked up one time. The rearrangement joins TRBV5-1 to TRBJ2-3; D not resolved. The CDR3 consists of 13 residues. V lost 1 base, J lost 5 bases, and 8 bases lay in between. CDR1 is SGHRS and CDR2 is YFSETQ in the germline V gene. This CDR3 is CASSLMAEDTQYF. In DNA form, the CDR3 reads TGCGCCAGCAGCTTGATGGCCGAAGATACGCAGTATTTT.

Only a few counts were recorded for this clone. The chain links TRBV6-5 to TRBJ2-7; TRBD1 aligns across 9 bases. CDR1 is MNHEY and CDR2 is SVGAGI in the germline V gene. J gave up 6 bases and V 4 bases, and 4 bases lay outside the gene matches. This CDR3 contains 13 residues. The CDR3 loop reads CASSSGTGSEQYF. CDR3 coding DNA: TGTGCCAGCAGTTCCGGGACAGGGAGCGAGCAGTACTTC.

V usage is TRBV6-5 and J usage is TRBJ1-2, with D maybe TRBD1 (6 bases). V was clipped by 6 bases and J by 4 bases, with 12 bases between them. In germline, CDR1 is MNHEY, CDR2 SVGAGI. The CDR3 has 13 residues. CDR3 amino acids: CASRFRGGYGYTF. Written as DNA, the CDR3 is TGTGCCAGCAGGTTCAGGGGTGGCTATGGCTACACCTTC.

J is TRBJ2-5 and V is TRBV9, with TRBD2 matching over 14 bases. This CDR3 comprises 20 residues. V was pared by 1 base and J by 1 base, with 12 bases of the junction left unmatched. Germline-derived CDR1 and CDR2 are SGDLS and YYNGEE. The CDR3 loop reads CASSVWSGTSGSSFQETQYF. For the CDR3, the DNA is TGTGCCAGCAGCGTATGGAGCGGGACTAGCGGGAGCTCGTTCCAAGAGACCCAGTACTTC.

The rearrangement uses TRBV5-1 and TRBJ1-1; D gene unclear. From germline, CDR1 is SGHRS and CDR2 YFSETQ. V lost 1 base and J 3 bases, leaving 13 bases between the germline ends. CDR3 length: 15 amino acids. The CDR3 DNA sequence: TGCGCCAGCAGCTTGATAAACCCCGGGGACACTGAAGCTTTCTTT. Encoded protein: CASSLINPGDTEAFF.

This clone was counted a few times. This chain links TRBV19 with TRBJ1-2, with 9 nucleotides matching TRBD1. CDR1 LNHDA and CDR2 SQIVND come from the germline V gene (reference sequence). The V gene end was trimmed by 3 bases and the J gene end by 8 bases; junction bases not matched to a gene: 10. The CDR3 has 15 amino acids. The CDR3 bases are TGTGCCAGTAGTATCTCCCGGACAGGGGAGGAGGGCTACACCTTC. It is translated as CASSISRTGEEGYTF.

The chain is built from TRBV2 and TRBJ1-5; D is possibly TRBD1 (5 bases). Per the germline V gene, CDR1 is SNHLY and CDR2 is FYNNEI. The CDR3 has 14 amino acids. V was clipped by 5 bases and J by 4 bases, with 12 bases between them. CDR3 in amino acids: CASSTRGGNQPQHF. In nucleotides, the CDR3 is TGTGCCAGCAGTACGCGGGGGGGAAATCAGCCCCAGCATTTT.

This chain connects TRBV19 to TRBJ2-3, with 9 bases fitting TRBD2. The V segment lost 5 bases and the J segment 6 bases; nucleotides outside the gene matches: 6. Germline CDR1 LNHDA, CDR2 SQIVND (reference sequence). The CDR3 runs 14 residues. The CDR3: CASSPGLAYDTQYF. The CDR3 region has the DNA TGTGCCAGTAGTCCCGGACTAGCGTACGATACGCAGTATTTT.

The J gene is TRBJ2-3, the V gene TRBV7-9; TRBD2 agrees at 13 bases. The V and J ends lost 5 bases and 2 bases, in that order; junction bases with no gene match: 4. This CDR3 is built from 16 residues. Germline CDR1 and CDR2: SEHNR and FQNEAQ (reference sequence). This CDR3 reads CASSVGLAGVTDTQYF. CDR3 sequence (DNA): TGTGCCAGCAGCGTAGGACTAGCGGGGGTCACAGATACGCAGTATTTT. The entire variable domain, with the rest obtained from reference TRBV7-9 and TRBJ2-3, is as follows: DTGVSQNPRHKITKRGQNVTFRCDPISEHNRLYWYRQTLGQGPEFLTYFQNEAQLEKSRLLSDRFSAERPKGSFSTLEIQRTEQGDSAMYLCASSVGLAGVTDTQYFGPGTRLTVL.

Remarks on this clone: This specimen includes other DNA sequences encoding the same CDR3. The V and J genes are TRBV6-5 and TRBJ1-3; D is uncertain. This CDR3 is built from 13 residues. The V end lost 6 bases, the J end lost 0 bases, and 6 bases lay between the germline ends. Germline V gives CDR1 MNHEY, CDR2 SVGAGI. CDR3 amino acids: CASSFNSGNTIYF. The CDR3 nucleotides read TGTGCCAGCAGCTTTAACTCTGGAAACACCATATATTTT.

The genes are TRBV9 and TRBJ2-7, with D perhaps TRBD2 (5 bases). With 6 bases removed from V and 2 bases from J, the gap between germline ends came to 15 bases. The CDR3 totals 14 residues. CDR1 and CDR2 (germline): SGDLS, YYNGEE. The CDR3 region is CASTPAGRPYEQYF. The CDR3 region has the DNA TGTGCCAGCACCCCGGCGGGCCGACCCTACGAGCAGTACTTC.

The genes are TRBV4-3 and TRBJ1-2; D not certain. Germline CDR1 LGHNA, CDR2 YSLEER. Trimming shortened V by 1 base and J by 8 bases, and 14 bases separated the two germline ends. There are 14 residues in the CDR3. The DNA for the CDR3 is TGCGCCAGCAGCCAAGTCTCTTTGGGCCTCGGCTACACCTTC. Its protein product is CASSQVSLGLGYTF.

The gene calls are TRBV24-1 and TRBJ2-7, with 7 bases fitting TRBD2. Germline loops: CDR1 KGHDR, CDR2 SFDVKD. The CDR3 loop spans 15 amino acids. V was clipped by 3 bases and J by 1 base; unmatched bases: 5. As DNA, the CDR3 is TGTGCCACCAGTGATCCGCGCGGGAGTTCCTACGAGCAGTACTTC. This encodes CATSDPRGSSYEQYF.

This chain links TRBV27 with TRBJ1-2; 7 bases align to TRBD1. Germline values: CDR1 MNHEY, CDR2 SMNVEV (reference sequence). The CDR3 is 13 amino acids. With V trimmed by 6 bases and J by 3 bases, 4 bases remained unmatched. This CDR3 is CASRDRVYYGYTF. In DNA form, the CDR3 reads TGTGCCAGCAGAGACAGGGTTTACTATGGCTACACCTTC.

This clone appeared once. The gene calls are TRBV21-1 and TRBJ2-7; the table's D call, TRBD2, was not checked against the DNA. TRBV21-1 is termed a pseudogene. This CDR3 is 14 amino acids long. The CDR3 bases are TGTGCCAGCAGCTTAAGGGAACAGGAGGGCGAGCAGTACTTC. Residues: CASSLREQEGEQYF.

This clone was observed a few times. The rearrangement uses TRBV19 and TRBJ1-5; D might be TRBD1 (5 bases). Germline CDR1 LNHDA, CDR2 SQIVND (reference sequence). The length of the CDR3 is 14 residues. The V end was cut by 7 bases, the J end by 0 bases, with 10 bases between. CDR3 sequence (DNA): TGTGCCAGTATAAGACAGAATAGCAATCAGCCCCAGCATTTT. Residues: CASIRQNSNQPQHF.

The CDR3 loop reads CASSLTGLHSSYEQYF. The CDR3 DNA is TGTGCCAGCAGCTTAACAGGTCTCCACAGCTCCTACGAGCAGTACTTC. The chain carries TRBV7-2 and TRBJ2-7; D is possibly TRBD1 (5 bases). CDR3 size: 16 residues. Trimming shortened V by 2 bases and J by 0 bases, and 14 bases separated the two germline ends. Germline V CDR1 and CDR2: SGHTA, FQGNSA.

This clone was detected once. The genes are TRBV29-1 and TRBJ2-5; 7 bases are shared with TRBD1. The germline CDR1 and CDR2 sequences are SQVTM and ANQGSEA. The CDR3 totals 14 residues. Germline trimming cut 6 bases from V and 4 bases from J; bases unmatched to any gene: 11. In nucleotides, the CDR3 is TGCAGCGTAACCGGGACAGTGGCACGAGAGACCCAGTACTTC. Translation gives CSVTGTVARETQYF.

The V gene is TRBV7-2, the J gene TRBJ1-6; tentative D call: TRBD1 (5 bases). Germline values: CDR1 SGHTA, CDR2 FQGNSA. Trimming left V 5 bases short and J 3 bases short, with 20 bases between. This CDR3 region has 18 residues. The CDR3 protein is CASSPRLVLGGYNSPLHF. The CDR3 nucleotides are TGTGCCAGCAGCCCACGATTGGTACTGGGGGGCTATAATTCACCCCTCCACTTT.

V gene TRBV7-2 combines with J gene TRBJ1-5; 10 nucleotides match TRBD1. The length of the CDR3 is 15 residues. J lost 5 bases, V lost 3 bases, and 4 bases had no gene match. Germline loops: CDR1 SGHTA, CDR2 FQGNSA. The CDR3, as DNA: TGTGCCAGCAGCTTGAGACAGGGGGCTTATCAGCCCCAGCATTTT. Its translation is CASSLRQGAYQPQHF.

The chain employs TRBV20-1 and TRBJ2-7, with TRBD2 identical over 7 bases. The CDR3 runs to 11 residues. The germline CDR1 and CDR2 sequences are DFQATT and SNEGSKA (reference sequence). The CDR3 DNA sequence: TGCACTCCGGGGGGTCCGGACGAGCAGTACTTC. Amino acids: CTPGGPDEQYF.

This clone appeared a single time. V gene TRBV2 combines with J gene TRBJ1-4; 8 positions agree with TRBD1. Germline-derived CDR1 and CDR2 are SNHLY and FYNNEI. The V and J ends lost 6 bases and 5 bases, in that order; junction bases with no gene match: 5. This CDR3 spans 14 amino acids. DNA for the CDR3: TGTGCCAGCAGCCCAGGGGGCGCGAATGAAAAACTGTTTTTT. The encoded protein is CASSPGGANEKLFF.

This chain joins TRBV27 and TRBJ1-2; no reliable D call. Trimming took 4 bases from V and 6 from J, leaving 9 bases between them. CDR1 MNHEY and CDR2 SMNVEV come from the germline V gene (reference sequence). The CDR3 sequence is 12 residues long. The CDR3 region is CASSSYGDGYTF. CDR3 DNA: TGTGCCAGCAGTTCTTATGGAGATGGCTACACCTTC.